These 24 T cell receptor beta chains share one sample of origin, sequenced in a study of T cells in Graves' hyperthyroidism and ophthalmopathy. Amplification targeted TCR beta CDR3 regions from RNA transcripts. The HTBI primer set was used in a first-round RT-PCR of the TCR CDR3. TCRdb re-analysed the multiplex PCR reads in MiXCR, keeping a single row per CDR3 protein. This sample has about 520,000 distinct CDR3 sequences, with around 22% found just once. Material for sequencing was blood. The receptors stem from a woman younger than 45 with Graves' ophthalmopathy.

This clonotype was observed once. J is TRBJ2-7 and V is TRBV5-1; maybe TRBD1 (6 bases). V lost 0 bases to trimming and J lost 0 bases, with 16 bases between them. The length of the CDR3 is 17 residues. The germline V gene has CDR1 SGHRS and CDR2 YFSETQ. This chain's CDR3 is CASSLEGLTGSSYEQYF. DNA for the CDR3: TGCGCCAGCAGCTTGGAGGGGTTAACAGGGAGCTCCTACGAGCAGTACTTC.

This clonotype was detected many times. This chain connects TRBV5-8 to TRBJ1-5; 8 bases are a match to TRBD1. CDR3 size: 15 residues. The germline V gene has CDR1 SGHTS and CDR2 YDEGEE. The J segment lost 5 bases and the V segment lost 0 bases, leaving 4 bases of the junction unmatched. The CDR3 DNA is TGTGCCAGCAGCTTGGTCGGACAGGGCCATCAGCCCCAGCATTTT. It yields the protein CASSLVGQGHQPQHF.

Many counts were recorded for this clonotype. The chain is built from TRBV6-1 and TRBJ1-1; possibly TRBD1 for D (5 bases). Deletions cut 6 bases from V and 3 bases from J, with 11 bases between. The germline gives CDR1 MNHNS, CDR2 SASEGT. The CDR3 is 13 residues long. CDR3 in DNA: TGTGCCAGCAGATCCAGGGACTACACTGAAGCTTTCTTT. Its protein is CASRSRDYTEAFF.

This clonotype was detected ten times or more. The CDR3 DNA is TGTGCCAGCAGCCAAACCCAGGGCTACGAGCAGTACTTC. This gives the protein CASSQTQGYEQYF. V is TRBV4-2 and J is TRBJ2-7; tentative D call: TRBD1 (5 bases). Germline CDR1 and CDR2: LGHNA and YNFKEQ. CDR3 length: 13 residues. Trimming shortened V by 2 bases and J by 3 bases, and 8 bases separated the two germline ends.

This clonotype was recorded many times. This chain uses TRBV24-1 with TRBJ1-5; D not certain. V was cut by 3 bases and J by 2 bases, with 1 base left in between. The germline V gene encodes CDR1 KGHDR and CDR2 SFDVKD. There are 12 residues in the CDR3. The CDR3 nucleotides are TGTGCCACCAGTGATGGCAATCAGCCCCAGCATTTT. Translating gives CATSDGNQPQHF.

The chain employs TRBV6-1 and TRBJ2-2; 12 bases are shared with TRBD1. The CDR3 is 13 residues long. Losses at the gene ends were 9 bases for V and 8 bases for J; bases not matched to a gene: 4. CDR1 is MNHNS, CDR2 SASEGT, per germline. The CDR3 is CARGQGARGELFF. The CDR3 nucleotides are TGTGCCAGGGGACAGGGGGCGAGAGGGGAGCTGTTTTTT.

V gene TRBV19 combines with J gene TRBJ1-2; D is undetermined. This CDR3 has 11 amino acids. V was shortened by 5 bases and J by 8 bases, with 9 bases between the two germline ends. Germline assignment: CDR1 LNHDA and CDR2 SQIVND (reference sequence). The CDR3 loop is CASSDGEGYTF. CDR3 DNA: TGTGCCAGTAGTGACGGAGAGGGCTACACCTTC.

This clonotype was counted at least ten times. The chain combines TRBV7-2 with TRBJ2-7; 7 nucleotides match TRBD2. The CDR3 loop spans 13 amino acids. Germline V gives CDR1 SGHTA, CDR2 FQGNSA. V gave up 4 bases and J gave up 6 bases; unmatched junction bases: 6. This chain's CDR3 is CASSSQLATEQYF. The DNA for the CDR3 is TGTGCCAGCAGCTCTCAACTAGCGACCGAGCAGTACTTC.

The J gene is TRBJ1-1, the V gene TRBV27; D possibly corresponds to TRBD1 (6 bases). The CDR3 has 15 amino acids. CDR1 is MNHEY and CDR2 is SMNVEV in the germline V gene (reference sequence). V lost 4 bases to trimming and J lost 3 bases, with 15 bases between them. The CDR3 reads CASSSTPQGYTEAFF. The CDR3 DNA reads TGTGCCAGCAGTTCTACGCCACAGGGATACACTGAAGCTTTCTTT.

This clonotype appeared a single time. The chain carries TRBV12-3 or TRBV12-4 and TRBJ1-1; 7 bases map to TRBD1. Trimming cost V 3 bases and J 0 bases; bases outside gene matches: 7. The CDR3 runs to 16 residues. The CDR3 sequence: CASSLPRDSLNTEAFF. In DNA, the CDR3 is TGTGCCAGCAGTTTGCCTAGGGACAGCCTGAACACTGAAGCTTTCTTT.

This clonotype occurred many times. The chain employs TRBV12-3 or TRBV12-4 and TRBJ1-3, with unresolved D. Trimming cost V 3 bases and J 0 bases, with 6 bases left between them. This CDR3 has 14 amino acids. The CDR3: CASSLSNSGNTIYF. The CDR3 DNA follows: TGTGCCAGCAGTTTGAGTAACTCTGGAAACACCATATATTTT.

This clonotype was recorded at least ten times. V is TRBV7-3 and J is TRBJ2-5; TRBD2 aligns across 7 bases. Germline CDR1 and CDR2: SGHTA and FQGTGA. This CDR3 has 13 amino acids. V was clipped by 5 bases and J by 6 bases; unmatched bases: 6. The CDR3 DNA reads TGTGCCAGCAGCCTTACTAGCGTGCAGACCCAGTACTTC. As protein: CASSLTSVQTQYF.

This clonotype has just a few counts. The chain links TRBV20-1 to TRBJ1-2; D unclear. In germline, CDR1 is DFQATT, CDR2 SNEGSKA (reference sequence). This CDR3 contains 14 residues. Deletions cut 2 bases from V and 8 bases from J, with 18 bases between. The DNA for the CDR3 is TGCAGTGCTAGACCCCAGGTGGGTCGAGGAGGCTACACCTTC. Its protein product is CSARPQVGRGGYTF.

In nucleotides, the CDR3 is TGTGCCAGCAGTTACCCCATTGGACTAGCGGGAGGGCCCGAATGGCAGTACTTC. Amino acid sequence: CASSYPIGLAGGPEWQYF. The rearrangement links TRBV6-2 or TRBV6-3 to TRBJ2-7, with 15 bases lining up with TRBD2. Trimming removed 2 bases from V and 9 bases from J; junction bases left unmatched: 14. This CDR3 is 18 amino acids long. Looked up from germline, CDR1 is MNHEY and CDR2 is SVGEGT.

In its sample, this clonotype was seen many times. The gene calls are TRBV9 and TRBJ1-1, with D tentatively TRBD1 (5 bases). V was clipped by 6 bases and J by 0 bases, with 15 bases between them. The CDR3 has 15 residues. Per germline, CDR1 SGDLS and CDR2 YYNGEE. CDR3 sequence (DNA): TGTGCCAGCAACCGACTGGGGGGTATGAACACTGAAGCTTTCTTT. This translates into CASNRLGGMNTEAFF.

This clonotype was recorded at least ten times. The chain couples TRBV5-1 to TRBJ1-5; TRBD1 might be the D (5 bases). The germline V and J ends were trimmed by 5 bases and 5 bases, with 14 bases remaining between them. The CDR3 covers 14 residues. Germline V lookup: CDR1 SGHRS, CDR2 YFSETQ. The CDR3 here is CASRPAGEDQPQHF. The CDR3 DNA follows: TGCGCCAGCAGACCGGCGGGGGAAGATCAGCCCCAGCATTTT.

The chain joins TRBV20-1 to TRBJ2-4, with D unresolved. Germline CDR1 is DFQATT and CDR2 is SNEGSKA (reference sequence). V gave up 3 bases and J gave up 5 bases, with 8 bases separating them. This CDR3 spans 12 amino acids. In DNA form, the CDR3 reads TGCAGTGCTAGGTCTTATGAAAACATTCAGTACTTC. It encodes CSARSYENIQYF.

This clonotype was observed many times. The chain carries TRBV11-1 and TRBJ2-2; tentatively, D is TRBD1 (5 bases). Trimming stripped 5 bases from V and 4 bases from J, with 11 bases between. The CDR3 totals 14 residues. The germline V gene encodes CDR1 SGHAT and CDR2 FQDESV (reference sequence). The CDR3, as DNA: TGTGCCAGCAGCACCAGACAGTTCACCGGGGAGCTGTTTTTT. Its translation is CASSTRQFTGELFF.

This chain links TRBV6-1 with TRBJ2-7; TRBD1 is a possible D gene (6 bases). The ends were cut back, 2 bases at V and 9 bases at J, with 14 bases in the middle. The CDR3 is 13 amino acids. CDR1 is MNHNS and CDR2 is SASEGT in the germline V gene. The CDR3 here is CASSETGSLGQYF. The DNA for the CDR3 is TGTGCCAGCAGTGAAACAGGGTCGTTGGGGCAGTACTTC.

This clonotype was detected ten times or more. The CDR3: CASSPGQGAYEQYF. In DNA form, the CDR3 reads TGTGCCAGCAGCCCGGGACAGGGGGCCTACGAGCAGTACTTC. The J gene is TRBJ2-7, the V gene TRBV18, with 11 bases that match TRBD1. The CDR3 spans 14 residues. With 8 bases clipped from V and 2 bases from J, the junction kept 5 bases outside the gene matches. The germline gives CDR1 KGHSH, CDR2 LQKENI.

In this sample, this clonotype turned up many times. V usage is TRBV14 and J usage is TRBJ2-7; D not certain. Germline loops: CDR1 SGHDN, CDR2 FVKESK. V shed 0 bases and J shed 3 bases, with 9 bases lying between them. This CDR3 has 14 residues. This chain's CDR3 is CASSQDWPSYEQYF. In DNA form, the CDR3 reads TGTGCCAGCAGCCAAGATTGGCCCAGCTACGAGCAGTACTTC.

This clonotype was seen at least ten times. CDR3 protein: CASSLFFGTGNQPQHF. CDR3 nucleotide sequence: TGTGCCAGCAGTTTATTCTTCGGGACAGGGAACCAGCCCCAGCATTTT. The chain combines TRBV27 with TRBJ1-5; 9 bases match TRBD1. The CDR3 is 16 residues long. With V trimmed by 1 base and J by 7 bases, 8 bases remained unmatched. Looked up from germline, CDR1 is MNHEY and CDR2 is SMNVEV (reference sequence).

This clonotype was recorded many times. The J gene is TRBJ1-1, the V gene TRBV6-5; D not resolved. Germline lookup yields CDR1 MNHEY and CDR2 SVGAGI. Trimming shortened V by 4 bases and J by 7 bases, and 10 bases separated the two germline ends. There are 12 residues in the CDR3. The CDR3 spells CASSSQYFEAFF. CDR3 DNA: TGTGCCAGCAGTTCCCAATACTTTGAAGCTTTCTTT.

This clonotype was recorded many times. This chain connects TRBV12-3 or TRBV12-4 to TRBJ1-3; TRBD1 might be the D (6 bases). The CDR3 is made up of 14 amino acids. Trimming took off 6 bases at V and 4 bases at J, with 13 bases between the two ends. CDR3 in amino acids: CASRHTGYGNTIYF. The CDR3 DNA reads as TGTGCCAGCAGACACACAGGGTACGGAAACACCATATATTTT.